The sample holds a few counts of the clone carrying this T cell receptor (beta chain). Its cognate antigen is unknown. TCR beta CDR3 region amplification was performed from RNA transcripts. The HTBI primer set served for first-round RT-PCR of the TCR CDR3. TCRdb re-analysed the multiplex PCR reads in MiXCR, keeping a single row per CDR3 protein. The sample holds 400,000 to 450,000 distinct CDR3 sequences, about 14% seen once. Trimming pared 4 bases from V and 0 bases from J, leaving 7 bases between. Germline CDR1 and CDR2: MRHNA and SNTAGT. The CDR3 is made up of 14 amino acids. The sample originates from a study of T cells in Graves' hyperthyroidism and ophthalmopathy. In the study overall: Initial diagnosis, before any treatment, was when peripheral blood was collected. Study conclusions and caveats: A median approximately 6.8 months before onset, the model predicted ophthalmopathy.

This clonotype was obtained from a man aged 18 to 29 with Graves' ophthalmopathy. This chain uses TRBV6-4 with TRBJ1-5; no reliable D call. Specimen: blood. The CDR3 DNA reads TGTGCCAGCAGTGTCGACCATAGCAATCAGCCCCAGCATTTT. Protein product: CASSVDHSNQPQHF.